This paragraph reports one TCR beta chain. The second PCR ran about 6 to 12 cycles with a sample-barcoded 5' primer and J-beta primers. The yield of each sample was at least 3 million CDR3-containing paired-end reads. TCRdb re-derived calls from the 5' RACE reads in MiXCR, one entry per CDR3 protein. The table has around 1.7 million distinct CDR3 sequences, approximately 28% seen once; the top ten hold 7% to 9%. This record comes from a study of blood T cells in healthy people across ages. This CDR3 is built from 16 residues. The V gene lost 0 bases and the J gene lost 5 bases, with 12 bases spanning the gap. CDR1 is SGHKS, CDR2 YYEKEE, per germline (reference sequence).

The sample taken for sequencing was blood. The clonotype comes from a woman aged 25 to 39 in good health. The chain couples TRBV5-5 to TRBJ2-6, with D perhaps TRBD2 (5 bases). The CDR3: CASSLVLRARANVLTF. DNA for the CDR3: TGTGCCAGCAGCTTGGTTCTGCGGGCCAGGGCCAACGTCCTGACTTTC.